This T cell receptor beta chain was recorded in a study of shared clonotypes between healthy human individuals. The protocol was immunoSEQ multiplex PCR, while the TCRdb copy is restricted to in-frame clones and leaves out a portion. The data contain over a million clones, about 75% of them singletons. The CDR3 runs 15 residues. Germline CDR1 is SGHVS and CDR2 is FQNEAQ. Germline trimming cut 3 bases from V and 11 bases from J; bases unmatched to any gene: 14. The chain carries TRBV7-8 and TRBJ1-1; 8 bases are shared with TRBD1. Specimen: memory CD4+ T cells sorted from blood. Regarding subset: CD45RA-negative fraction. This receptor was taken from a man aged 18 to 30 in good health. CDR3 DNA sequence: TGTGCCAGCAGCTTGGGGGCAGGGGGCGCCCTTGGGGCTTTCTTT. Encoded protein: CASSLGAGGALGAFF.